Sequencing of this TCR beta chain was carried out in a study of CD8 T cells in ankylosing spondylitis. Findings and limits, study-wide: A TCR beta motif of eight highly homologous variants appeared characteristic of ankylosing spondylitis blood. Significantly higher representation of disease-linked clones was reported for matched ankylosing spondylitis synovial fluid. Disease-linked clones proved CD8+ and comparatively uncommon in peripheral blood. Some motif variants were previously reported in reactive arthritis synovial fluid and blood.

Library preparation for TCR beta used quantitative 5'-RACE with molecular barcodes. TCRdb analysed the 5' RACE reads with MiXCR anew, one entry per CDR3 protein. The sample has 670,000 or so distinct CDR3 sequences, 15% to 20% seen once. This clonotype was picked up a small number of times. Antigen specificity is unknown. With V trimmed by 0 bases and J by 8 bases, 2 bases remained unmatched. This CDR3 region has 13 residues. Per germline, CDR1 SGHRS and CDR2 YFSETQ. This clonotype originated in a male donor with ankylosing spondylitis. The rearrangement uses TRBV5-1 and TRBJ1-2; 9 bases fit TRBD1. Sequenced material: blood, either unsorted or a sorted T cell fraction (not recorded which). The CDR3 nucleotides read TGCGCCAGCAGCTTGGGACAGGGGGAAGGCTACACCTTC. It codes for CASSLGQGEGYTF.